This TCR beta chain is from a study of T cell repertoires in cytomegalovirus infection. Study details: A matching HLA type, together with CMV infection, was signaled by public TCR beta signatures. Study-wide findings and caveats: Summed public TCR beta family frequency identified CMV carriers bearing the relevant HLA. In two of eight donors, the top clonotype was HLA-C-restricted CMV-specific.

Points on this clonotype: The antigen is undetermined.

Using its own MiXCR run on the reads, TCRdb lists one record per CDR3 protein. The sample gives 450,000 to 600,000 distinct CDR3 sequences, around 35% of which show up once; 15% to 20% is in the top ten. The V gene's germline CDR1 is DFQATT and CDR2 SNEGSKA (reference sequence). The CDR3 is 12 residues long. The V gene lost 0 bases and the J gene lost 11 bases, with 14 bases spanning the gap. Sequenced here: cultured PBMCs, sampled from culture after CMV antigen stimulation. This TCR was sampled from a human donor in good health (CMV status not recorded). Some clones in this sample may be carry-over from other donors' samples. This sequence joins TRBV20-1 and TRBJ2-7; D is possibly TRBD1 or TRBD2 (5 bases each). CDR3 in DNA: TGCAGTGCTAGAGAGGAGCGGCTAGGGGAGTACTTC. It specifies CSAREERLGEYF.